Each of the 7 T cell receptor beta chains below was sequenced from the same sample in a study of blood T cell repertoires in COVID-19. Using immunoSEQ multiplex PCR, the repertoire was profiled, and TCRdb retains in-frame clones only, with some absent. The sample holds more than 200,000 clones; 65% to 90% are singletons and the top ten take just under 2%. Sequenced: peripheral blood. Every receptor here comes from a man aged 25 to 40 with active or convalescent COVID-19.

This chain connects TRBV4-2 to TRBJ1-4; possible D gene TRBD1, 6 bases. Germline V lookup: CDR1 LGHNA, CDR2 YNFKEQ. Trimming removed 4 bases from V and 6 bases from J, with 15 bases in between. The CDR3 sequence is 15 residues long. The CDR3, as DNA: TGTGCCAGCAGCCGAGTACAGGGCGGCGATGAAAAACTGTTTTTT. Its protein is CASSRVQGGDEKLFF.

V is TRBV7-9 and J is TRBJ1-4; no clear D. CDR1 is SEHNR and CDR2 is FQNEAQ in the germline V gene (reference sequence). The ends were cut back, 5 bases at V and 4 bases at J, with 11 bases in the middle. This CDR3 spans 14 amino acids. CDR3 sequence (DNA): TGTGCCAGCAGCGGAACAGAAAATAATGAAAAACTGTTTTTT. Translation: CASSGTENNEKLFF.

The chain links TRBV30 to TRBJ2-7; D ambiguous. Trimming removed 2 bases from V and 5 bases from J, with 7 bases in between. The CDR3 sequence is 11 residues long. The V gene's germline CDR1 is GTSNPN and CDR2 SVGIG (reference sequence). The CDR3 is CAWSLPDEQYF. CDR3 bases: TGTGCCTGGAGTCTGCCGGACGAGCAGTACTTC. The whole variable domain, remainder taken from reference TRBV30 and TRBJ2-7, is SQTIHQWPATLVQPVGSPLSLECTVEGTSNPNLYWYRQAAGRGLQLLFYSVGIGQISSEVPQNLSASRPQDRQFILSSKKLLLSDSGFYLCAWSLPDEQYFGPGTRLTVT.

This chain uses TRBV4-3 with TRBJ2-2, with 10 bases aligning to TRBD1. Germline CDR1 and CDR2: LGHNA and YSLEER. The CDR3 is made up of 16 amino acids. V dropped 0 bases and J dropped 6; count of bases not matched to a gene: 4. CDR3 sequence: CASSQDRDRGSGELFF. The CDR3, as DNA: TGCGCCAGCAGCCAAGACCGGGACAGGGGATCCGGGGAGCTGTTTTTT.

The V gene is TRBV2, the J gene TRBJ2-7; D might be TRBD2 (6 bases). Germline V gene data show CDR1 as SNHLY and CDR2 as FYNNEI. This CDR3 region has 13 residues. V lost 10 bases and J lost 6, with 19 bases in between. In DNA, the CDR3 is TGTGCCATCTACACCGGGGAGGTCGCCGAGCAGTACTTC. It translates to CAIYTGEVAEQYF.

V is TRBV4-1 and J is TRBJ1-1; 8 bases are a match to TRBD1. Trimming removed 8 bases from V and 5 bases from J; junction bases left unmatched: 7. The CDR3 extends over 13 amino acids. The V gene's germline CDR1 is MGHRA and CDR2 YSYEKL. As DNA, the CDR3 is TGCGCCAGCGGGACAGGTCCCCGGACTGAAGCTTTCTTT. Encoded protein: CASGTGPRTEAFF.

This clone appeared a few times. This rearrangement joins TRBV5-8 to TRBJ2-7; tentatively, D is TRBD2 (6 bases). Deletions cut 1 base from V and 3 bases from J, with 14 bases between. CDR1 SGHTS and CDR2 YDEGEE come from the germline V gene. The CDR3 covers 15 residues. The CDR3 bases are TGTGCCAGCAGCTTGACCGGGACTGGGGTCTACGAGCAGTACTTC. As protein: CASSLTGTGVYEQYF.